The TCR beta chain under discussion was sequenced for a study of T cell responses to AZD1222 COVID-19 vaccine. Sequencing was performed with immunoSEQ multiplex PCR; in TCRdb, only in-frame clones are kept and a portion is missing. The table includes tens of thousands of clones, around 91% detected once. V was clipped by 4 bases and J by 6 bases; unmatched bases: 7. Germline assignment: CDR1 SNHLY and CDR2 FYNNEI. This CDR3 has 15 residues. The chain employs TRBV2 and TRBJ2-2; TRBD1 agrees at 8 bases. The sequence came from an adult in good health. The specimen was peripheral blood, collected on day 0 of MenACWY control vaccination. The CDR3 coding sequence is TGTGCCAGCAGTGTAAGCAGGGGGCGATCCGGGGAGCTGTTTTTT. This translates into CASSVSRGRSGELFF.